Shown below are 12 T cell receptor beta chains from a single sample sequenced in a study of blood T cell repertoires in COVID-19. Sequencing was performed with immunoSEQ multiplex PCR; in TCRdb, only in-frame clones are kept and a portion is missing. This table has some 180,000 clones, roughly 78% appearing once. Sequencing was carried out using PBMCs or T cells enriched from blood (not recorded which). The receptors here all came from a woman aged 70-85 years in a cohort exposed to, infected with or recovered from COVID-19 (not recorded which).

The rearrangement joins TRBV7-8 to TRBJ2-3; TRBD2 might be the D (5 bases). V was pared by 3 bases and J by 2 bases, with 15 bases between. Germline assignment: CDR1 SGHVS and CDR2 FQNEAQ. The CDR3 consists of 16 residues. CDR3 DNA: TGTGCCAGCAGCTTCCGGAACCGGGATTACACAGATACGCAGTATTTT. Translation gives CASSFRNRDYTDTQYF. The entire variable domain, with the rest obtained from reference TRBV7-8 and TRBJ2-3, is as follows: GAGVSQSPRYKVAKRGQDVALRCDPISGHVSLFWYQQALGQGPEFLTYFQNEAQLDKSGLPSDRFFAERPEGSVSTLKIQRTQQEDSAVYLCASSFRNRDYTDTQYFGPGTRLTVL.

The chain recombines TRBV5-8 with TRBJ1-2, with D maybe TRBD1 (5 bases). The CDR3 runs to 14 residues. Per the germline V gene, CDR1 is SGHTS and CDR2 is YDEGEE. The V gene lost 0 bases and the J gene lost 8 bases, with 14 bases spanning the gap. CDR3: CASSLALQGEGYTF. CDR3 bases: TGTGCCAGCAGCTTGGCCCTGCAGGGCGAGGGCTACACCTTC.

This chain connects TRBV20-1 to TRBJ1-6, with 8 bases aligning to TRBD1. CDR1 is DFQATT and CDR2 is SNEGSKA in the germline V gene (reference sequence). V lost 3 bases, J lost 8 bases, and 6 bases stayed unmatched. The CDR3 sequence is 14 residues long. The CDR3 loop is CSASQGAIDSPLHF. The CDR3, as DNA: TGCAGTGCTAGTCAGGGGGCAATAGATTCACCCCTCCACTTT.

The J gene is TRBJ2-5, the V gene TRBV5-6, with D tentatively TRBD2 (6 bases). The CDR3 loop spans 18 amino acids. Trimming removed 4 bases at V and 1 base at J, with 23 bases between. CDR1 and CDR2 from the germline V gene are SGHDT and YYEEEE. The CDR3 DNA sequence: TGTGCCAGCAGCCCTAGGGACTTTTTCTACGGGCGCCAAGAGACCCAGTACTTC. Its translation is CASSPRDFFYGRQETQYF.

The CDR3 coding sequence is TGTGCCAGCAGCTTTGACAGGGGTACCGGGGAGCTGTTTTTT. This sequence encodes CASSFDRGTGELFF. This rearrangement joins TRBV7-2 to TRBJ2-2; TRBD1 agrees at 8 bases. The CDR3 covers 14 residues. Looked up from germline, CDR1 is SGHTA and CDR2 is FQGNSA. J gave up 5 bases and V 3 bases, and 2 bases lay outside the gene matches. Drawing the rest from reference TRBV7-2 and TRBJ2-2, the complete variable domain is GAGVSQSPSNKVTEKGKDVELRCDPISGHTALYWYRQSLGQGLEFLIYFQGNSAPDKSGLPSDRFSAERTGGSVSTLTIQRTQQEDSAVYLCASSFDRGTGELFFGEGSRLTVL.

This clone was observed a few times. This rearrangement joins TRBV28 to TRBJ1-1; 7 positions match TRBD1. The V gene end was trimmed by 6 bases and the J gene end by 2 bases; junction bases not matched to a gene: 9. The CDR3 covers 15 residues. Germline V gives CDR1 MDHEN, CDR2 SYDVKM. The CDR3 spells CASSKHGTANTEAFF. The CDR3 nucleotides read TGTGCCAGCAGCAAGCACGGGACAGCCAACACTGAAGCTTTCTTT.

The chain links TRBV25-1 to TRBJ1-2; D may be TRBD1 (6 bases). Germline loops: CDR1 MGHDK, CDR2 SYGVNS. Between the trimmed V and J ends, which lost 8 bases and 7 bases, there was a span of 20 bases. The CDR3 loop spans 14 amino acids. The CDR3 sequence is CASGEGQTGFGYTF. In DNA form, the CDR3 reads TGTGCCAGCGGGGAGGGACAAACTGGCTTTGGCTACACCTTC.

This rearrangement joins TRBV27 to TRBJ1-5; the match to TRBD1 covers 9 bases. In germline, CDR1 is MNHEY, CDR2 SMNVEV (reference sequence). The trim removed 5 bases at V and 6 bases at J, leaving 8 bases unmatched. The CDR3 sequence is 15 residues long. CDR3 loop: CASSPGQGFGQPQHF. The CDR3 region has the DNA TGTGCCAGCAGTCCGGGACAGGGCTTTGGTCAGCCCCAGCATTTT.

The J gene is TRBJ2-1, the V gene TRBV7-8, with 15 bases aligning to TRBD2. Germline V CDR1 and CDR2: SGHVS, FQNEAQ. V trimming: 1 base; J trimming: 6 bases; junction bases outside the gene matches: 7. The CDR3 spans 18 residues. The CDR3 is CASSLGGLAGGRGNEQFF. The CDR3 region has the DNA TGTGCCAGCAGCTTAGGGGGACTAGCGGGAGGTCGAGGCAATGAGCAGTTCTTC.

This clone was recorded a few times. This sequence joins TRBV25-1 and TRBJ2-3, with 9 bases that match TRBD2. Germline CDR1 and CDR2: MGHDK and SYGVNS. The CDR3 is 15 residues long. With 4 bases clipped from V and 2 bases from J, the junction kept 4 bases outside the gene matches. Written as DNA, the CDR3 is TGTGCCAGCAGTGTAGCGGGAGTGATCACAGATACGCAGTATTTT. Translating gives CASSVAGVITDTQYF.

This clone occurred once. The V call is TRBV18, the J call TRBJ2-5; TRBD2 aligns across 8 bases. The germline CDR1 and CDR2 sequences are KGHSH and LQKENI. V gave up 8 bases and J gave up 3 bases; unmatched junction bases: 5. The CDR3 spans 13 residues. The CDR3 sequence: CASTPGLEETQYF. CDR3 DNA: TGTGCCAGCACCCCGGGACTAGAAGAGACCCAGTACTTC.

V and J are TRBV7-6 and TRBJ1-2; D gene ambiguous. CDR3 size: 17 residues. Germline V lookup: CDR1 SGHVS, CDR2 FNYEAQ. V was shortened by 0 bases and J by 8 bases, with 22 bases between the two germline ends. The CDR3 loop is CASSLAVFSGQPGGYTF. The DNA of the CDR3 is TGTGCCAGCAGCTTAGCGGTGTTTTCCGGGCAGCCGGGGGGCTACACCTTC. The variable domain in full, with the rest retrieved from reference TRBV7-6 and TRBJ1-2, is GAGVSQSPRYKVTKRGQDVALRCDPISGHVSLYWYRQALGQGPEFLTYFNYEAQQDKSGLPNDRFSAERPEGSISTLTIQRTEQRDSAMYRCASSLAVFSGQPGGYTFGSGTRLTVV.